The clone carrying this TCR beta chain appeared many times. The target antigen is unknown. An equimolar mix of two oligonucleotides served as the beta constant-region primer for TRBC1 and TRBC2. TCRdb re-derived calls from the UMI-ligation and nested PCR reads in MiXCR, one entry per CDR3 protein. The sample has about 21,000 distinct CDR3 sequences, about 11% seen once; the top ten hold roughly 18%. With 4 bases clipped from V and 0 bases from J, the junction kept 1 base outside the gene matches. This CDR3 spans 13 amino acids. CDR1 and CDR2 (germline): SGHRS, YFSETQ. The entry originates in a study of naive and memory T cell subsets. The study's findings and limits: TCR counts from RNA may reflect activation-linked expression changes.

CMV status came from CD4+ T cell IFNgamma after overnight CMV lysate stimulation of fresh PBMCs. Cells stained for CD3, CD4, CD8, CD45RA, CD27 and viability were sorted into four CD45RA/CD27 subsets. The sequenced sample was central memory CD8+ T cells from blood. J is TRBJ2-7 and V is TRBV5-1, with 7 bases aligning to TRBD1. This clonotype was sampled from a human donor in good health. The CDR3 here is CASSGDSSYEQYF. CDR3 coding DNA: TGCGCCAGCAGCGGGGACAGCTCCTACGAGCAGTACTTC.